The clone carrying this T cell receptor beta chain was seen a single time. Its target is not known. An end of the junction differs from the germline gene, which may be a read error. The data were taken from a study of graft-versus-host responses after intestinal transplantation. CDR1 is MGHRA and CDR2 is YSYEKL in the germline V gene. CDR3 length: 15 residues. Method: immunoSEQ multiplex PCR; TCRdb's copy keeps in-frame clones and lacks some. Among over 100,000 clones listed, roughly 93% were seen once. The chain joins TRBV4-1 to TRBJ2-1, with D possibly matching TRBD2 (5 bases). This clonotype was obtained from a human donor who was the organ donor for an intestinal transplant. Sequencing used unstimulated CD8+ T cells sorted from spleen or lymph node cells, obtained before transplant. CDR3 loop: CASSPLLVSYNEQFF. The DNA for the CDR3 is TGTGCCAGCAGCCCACTACTAGTCTCCTACAATGAGCAGTTCTTC.